This TCR beta chain was profiled in a study of Ad26.COV2.S vaccination and SARS-CoV-2 variants (TCRdb year 2021). As for the study more broadly: TCRbeta repertoire sequencing was used to assess the specificity and breadth of SARS-CoV-2-reactive T cell receptors after Ad26.COV2.S vaccination. The TCR-sequenced set comprised approximately 32 samples: roughly 19 Ad26.COV2.S vaccine recipients, 5 placebo recipients and 8 SARS-CoV-2 convalescent individuals. General findings and caveats noted by the study authors: Ad26.COV2.S recipients had higher spike-specific TCR breadth than placebo recipients (P = 0.0014). It was noted by the authors that total T cell responses may have been underestimated by the TCR breadth and depth analyses. Comparable non-spike TCR breadth was observed between vaccine and placebo recipients, consistent with only spike being contained in the vaccine. After vaccination, spike-specific CD8+ and CD4+ T cell responses were reported to show substantial breadth.

The time point label, as the study defines it: individuals recovered from natural SARS-CoV-2 infection. The immunoSEQ Assay was the method used to sequence TCRbeta CDR3 regions. After extraction, genomic DNA underwent amplification by bias-controlled multiplex PCR, followed by high-throughput sequencing. Under the source paper's analysis protocol: To quantify the absolute abundance of each unique TCRbeta CDR3 region, sequences were collapsed and filtered. T cell fraction was estimated by normalizing TCRbeta template counts to usable DNA, with usable DNA measured through amplification of reference genes found in all nucleated cells. Repertoire TCRs were annotated as SARS-CoV-2-specific when V gene, CDR3 amino acid sequence and J gene were exactly matched to a known reactive TCR set. The reference SARS-CoV-2 TCR set was derived from MIRA and filtered for enrichment in COVID-19-positive ImmuneCODE repertoires, a step that removed public or cross-reactive TCRs. Based on the MIRA antigens, annotated TCRs were further analysed at the level of specific ORF or position within ORF. Breadth was defined as the number of annotated unique rearrangements divided by the total number of unique productive rearrangements, and depth was defined as the summed frequency of the annotated unique rearrangements. Two-sided Wilcoxon rank-sum tests were applied when comparing TCR breadth between groups. TCRdb provides this immuneACCESS table in a form limited to in-frame rearrangements. Some clones are lacking; in checked studies, under half of them reflect an unresolved V gene, and why the rest are absent is not known. V, J and clone size were drawn from that table, and D and trimming were deduced from the DNA. The sample table shows about 98,000 clones, and over 60% are seen once. The top ten clonotypes cover 15% to 20% of the sample.

Reading from cysteine to phenylalanine, the CDR3 counts 13 amino acids. Only CDR3 DNA remains: 39 bases, in frame from the first base. Per the germline V gene, SGHTA is the CDR1 and FQGTGA is the CDR2. V sheds 5 bases and J sheds 6 bases, leaving 12 bases between their ends. Of note for this clone: Which antigen it targets is not known. No base-level quality is on record; no much larger clone is a single base apart.

The clonotype was recovered from a human donor who had recovered from COVID-19. Rearrangement joined TRBV7-3 to TRBJ2-3; the D gene is perhaps TRBD2, on 5 matching bases. Sequenced material: peripheral blood, taken after recovery from COVID-19. CDR3 sequence: CASSPASSDTQYF. The nucleotide sequence reads as follows: TGTGCCAGCAGCCCAGCTAGCAGCGATACGCAGTATTTT.